This T cell receptor (beta chain) derives from a study of glioma-infiltrating T cells. Study-wide results and limits: Non-neoplastic patients had below-expected tissue-blood divergence, while all gliomas exceeded expectation. Very few CDR3 sequences were shared between tissue and blood.

Trimming took 0 bases from V and 6 from J, leaving 12 bases between them. There are 14 residues in the CDR3. Germline CDR1 is SGHRS and CDR2 is YFSETQ. TCR alpha and beta CDR3 regions were amplified from RNA using iRepertoire nested multiplex PCR. One-step reverse transcription and amplification started from about 100-400 ng of tissue mRNA or PBMC total RNA. MiXCR, applied by TCRdb to the multiplex PCR reads, yields one record per CDR3 protein. This sample has roughly 120,000 distinct CDR3 sequences, with about 23% found just once. This clonotype was seen a few times. Its target is not known. Sequenced material: glioma tissue, nonneoplastic brain tissue, or PBMCs (not recorded which). The chain joins TRBV5-1 to TRBJ1-1; no clear D gene. This receptor was obtained from a human donor with low-grade glioma or glioblastoma, undergoing nonglioma brain surgery, or in good health (not recorded which). The CDR3 DNA sequence: TGCGCCAGCAGCTTGGCCGCGGCAGTCCCTGAAGCTTTCTTT. Translating it yields CASSLAAAVPEAFF.